The subject of this entry is one T cell receptor (beta chain). The antigen remains undetermined. With 3 bases clipped from V and 2 bases from J, the junction kept 12 bases outside the gene matches. Looked up from germline, CDR1 is SGHRS and CDR2 is YFSETQ. This CDR3 is 17 amino acids long. The data belong to a study of T cell responses to AZD1222 COVID-19 vaccine. Study-wide findings and caveats: White British people made up most donors, females outnumbered males, and clonal diversity was possibly underestimated.

TCRdb keeps only in-frame clones here, not all; method: immunoSEQ multiplex PCR. Of 140,000 to 150,000 clones in the sample, more than 85% were seen once. This clonotype originated in an adult in good health. This chain joins TRBV5-1 and TRBJ2-7; 9 bases are a match to TRBD2. The material was peripheral blood, obtained on day 0 of AZD1222 vaccination. The CDR3 loop reads CASSWSSSGARAYEQYF. CDR3 bases: TGCGCCAGCAGCTGGTCGTCTAGCGGGGCCAGGGCCTACGAGCAGTACTTC. Supplemented by reference TRBV5-1 and TRBJ2-7, the full variable domain reads KAGVTQTPRYLIKTRGQQVTLSCSPISGHRSVSWYQQTPGQGLQFLFEYFSETQRNKGNFPGRFSGRQFSNSRSEMNVSTLELGDSALYLCASSWSSSGARAYEQYFGPGTRLTVT.